Each of the 23 T cell receptor beta chains below was sequenced from the same sample in a study of blood T cells in healthy people across ages. Together with a sample-barcoded 5' primer, a J-beta primer mix was included in a second PCR lasting about 7 to 11 cycles. MiXCR was run by TCRdb on the 5' RACE reads, yielding one entry per CDR3 protein. Altogether approximately 880,000 distinct CDR3 sequences are present, 40% to 60% being singletons, with the ten largest covering roughly 13%. Sequencing was carried out using blood. The receptors originated from a young man in good health.

The chain has TRBV6-2 or TRBV6-3 and TRBJ2-3, with a possible D match to TRBD2 (5 bases). This CDR3 has 13 residues. Between the trimmed V and J ends, which lost 5 bases and 2 bases, there was a span of 8 bases. Germline V gene sequence: CDR1 MNHEY, CDR2 SVGEGT. This chain's CDR3 is CASSRLYTDTQYF. The CDR3 region has the DNA TGTGCCAGCAGTCGACTATACACAGATACGCAGTATTTT.

This clonotype appeared many times. CDR3 coding DNA: TGTGCCAGCAGCTTAGCGGACAGGCTCTCCTACGAGCAGTACTTC. Amino acid sequence: CASSLADRLSYEQYF. The genes are TRBV7-2 and TRBJ2-7; TRBD1 agrees at 7 bases. This CDR3 region has 15 residues. Germline loops: CDR1 SGHTA, CDR2 FQGNSA. V lost 0 bases, J lost 0 bases, and 2 bases stayed unmatched.

This clonotype was seen only a few times. The chain links TRBV4-2 to TRBJ2-7; no definite D call. The CDR3 consists of 14 residues. V was clipped by 1 base and J by 0 bases, with 7 bases between them. Germline CDR1 is LGHNA and CDR2 is YNFKEQ. In DNA, the CDR3 is TGTGCCAGCAGCCAAGCCTTGAGCTCCTACGAGCAGTACTTC. Amino acids: CASSQALSSYEQYF.

This chain connects TRBV12-3 or TRBV12-4 to TRBJ2-3, with D possibly matching TRBD2 (6 bases). V gave up 6 bases and J gave up 5 bases, with 18 bases separating them. CDR3 size: 15 residues. The CDR3 DNA reads TGTGCCAGCAGACTTAGCGGAGGGGCCGGAGATACGCAGTATTTT. Amino acid sequence: CASRLSGGAGDTQYF.

There are many counts of this clonotype. The gene calls are TRBV20-1 and TRBJ1-5, with TRBD1 identical over 9 bases. The CDR3 is 14 amino acids. CDR1 and CDR2 from the germline V gene are DFQATT and SNEGSKA (reference sequence). Trimming removed 6 bases from V and 7 bases from J; junction bases left unmatched: 10. The CDR3, as DNA: TGCAGTGCCAGAAGGGACAGGGCTAAACAGCCCCAGCATTTT. Amino acid sequence: CSARRDRAKQPQHF.

The CDR3 sequence: CASSVRRTHEKLFF. The CDR3 nucleotides are TGTGCCAGCAGTGTCCGCAGGACTCATGAAAAACTGTTTTTT. This chain joins TRBV27 and TRBJ1-4; D gene unclear. Germline V CDR1 and CDR2: MNHEY, SMNVEV (reference sequence). The V and J ends lost 5 bases and 6 bases respectively, with 13 bases between them. CDR3 length equals 14 residues.

This chain links TRBV4-1 with TRBJ1-2, with D hard to call. V was clipped by 1 base and J by 3 bases, with 15 bases between them. The CDR3 extends over 16 amino acids. Germline values: CDR1 MGHRA, CDR2 YSYEKL. This CDR3 is CASSQGAVRPDYGYTF. The CDR3 DNA sequence: TGCGCCAGCAGCCAAGGGGCGGTCAGGCCGGACTATGGCTACACCTTC.

At least ten counts were recorded for this clonotype. CDR3 nucleotides: TGCAGTGCACGACTCGAAGAGGGCTATGGCTACACCTTC. Translation: CSARLEEGYGYTF. The V gene is TRBV20-1, the J gene TRBJ1-2; D unresolved. V lost 6 bases and J lost 4, with 15 bases in between. The CDR3 extends over 13 amino acids. The germline V gene encodes CDR1 DFQATT and CDR2 SNEGSKA (reference sequence).

The V gene is TRBV13, the J gene TRBJ2-7, with TRBD2 matching 14 bases. The J segment lost 4 bases and the V segment lost 4 bases, leaving 12 bases of the junction unmatched. CDR3 length: 18 amino acids. Germline V gene sequence: CDR1 PRHDT, CDR2 FYEKMQ (reference sequence). CDR3 in amino acids: CASSSRLTSGGDFYEQYF. The CDR3 DNA follows: TGTGCCAGCAGCTCCCGTTTGACTAGCGGGGGGGATTTTTACGAGCAGTACTTC.

In the case of this clonotype: A much bigger clone sits one base away, suggesting this may be a read error. V usage is TRBV6-1 and J usage is TRBJ2-3; D is unclear. Germline-derived CDR1 and CDR2 are MNHNS and SASEGT. V was pared by 6 bases and J by 7 bases, with 8 bases between. The CDR3 consists of 11 residues. CDR3 nucleotide sequence: TGTGCCAGCAGGGGGTCGAATACGCAGTATTTT. Translation gives CASRGSNTQYF.

This sequence joins TRBV20-1 and TRBJ1-2, with no clear D. CDR3 size: 11 residues. Trimming removed 0 bases at V and 10 bases at J, with 9 bases between. The V gene's germline CDR1 is DFQATT and CDR2 SNEGSKA (reference sequence). DNA of the CDR3: TGCAGTGCTAGAGACCGCGGACTCTACACCTTC. This codes for CSARDRGLYTF.

This clonotype has only a few counts. This rearrangement joins TRBV18 to TRBJ2-5; 7 bases line up with TRBD1. The DNA end is a closer match to TRBJ2-7, so the J assignment may be wrong. Germline lookup yields CDR1 KGHSH and CDR2 LQKENI. The CDR3 sequence is 17 residues long. CDR3 nucleotides: TGTGCCAGCTCACCAGAGGACAGGCGGGCCATTTTTTACGAGCAGTACTTC. This encodes CASSPEDRRAIFYEQYF.

In this sample, this clonotype turned up a few times. This chain joins TRBV28 and TRBJ2-7; D could derive from TRBD1 or TRBD2 (5 bases each). Germline V gene lookup returns CDR1 MDHEN and CDR2 SYDVKM. The CDR3 contains 14 residues. Trimming shortened V by 6 bases and J by 4 bases, and 16 bases separated the two germline ends. In DNA, the CDR3 is TGTGCCAGCAGATCAGGGACCCAAACTTACGAGCAGTACTTC. Its protein is CASRSGTQTYEQYF.

The chain links TRBV9 to TRBJ2-7; 9 bases match TRBD2. The germline V gene has CDR1 SGDLS and CDR2 YYNGEE. Losses at the gene ends were 4 bases for V and 1 base for J; bases not matched to a gene: 3. The CDR3 covers 14 residues. The chain's CDR3 is CASSPSGESYEQYF. DNA for the CDR3: TGTGCCAGCAGCCCTAGCGGGGAGTCCTACGAGCAGTACTTC.

The chain couples TRBV4-3 to TRBJ2-7; 10 bases fit TRBD2. The trim removed 1 base at V and 3 bases at J, leaving 9 bases unmatched. This CDR3 has 17 amino acids. Germline V gives CDR1 LGHNA, CDR2 YSLEER. The CDR3: CASSQGLAGAQSYEQYF. The CDR3 bases are TGCGCCAGCAGCCAAGGGCTAGCGGGGGCCCAAAGCTACGAGCAGTACTTC.

CDR3 protein: CSARATGTESTDTQYF. The CDR3 DNA reads TGCAGTGCTAGGGCCACCGGGACAGAAAGCACAGATACGCAGTATTTT. The genes are TRBV20-1 and TRBJ2-3, with 7 bases matching TRBD1. J gave up 0 bases and V 3 bases, and 9 bases lay outside the gene matches. CDR3 size: 16 residues. Per germline, CDR1 DFQATT and CDR2 SNEGSKA (reference sequence).

The V gene is TRBV20-1, the J gene TRBJ2-1; TRBD2 agrees at 8 bases. In germline, CDR1 is DFQATT, CDR2 SNEGSKA (reference sequence). This CDR3 comprises 14 residues. V lost 3 bases, J lost 8 bases, and 9 bases stayed unmatched. Here the CDR3 DNA reads TGCAGTGCTAGTCGGGGGGGTTCGGGCGATGAGCAGTTCTTC. Its protein is CSASRGGSGDEQFF.

The rearrangement links TRBV6-1 to TRBJ1-6, with 12 bases identical to TRBD1. V was clipped by 2 bases and J by 13 bases; unmatched bases: 9. The V gene's germline CDR1 is MNHNS and CDR2 SASEGT. The CDR3 is 16 residues long. The CDR3 spells CASSETPGTGGPPLHF. The DNA of the CDR3 is TGTGCCAGCAGTGAAACCCCCGGGACAGGGGGCCCTCCCCTCCACTTT.

This clonotype came up a few times. The chain is built from TRBV18 and TRBJ1-4; TRBD1 matches 7 bases. The V and J ends lost 2 bases and 2 bases, in that order; junction bases with no gene match: 11. The CDR3 has 18 residues. Germline V CDR1 and CDR2: KGHSH, LQKENI. The CDR3 DNA is TGTGCCAGCTCACCATTTTCGGGACAGCAAGGGACTAATGAAAAACTGTTTTTT. Residues: CASSPFSGQQGTNEKLFF.

This clonotype was seen a handful of times. The chain uses TRBV7-2 and TRBJ2-5, with 8 bases lining up with TRBD1. CDR1 and CDR2 from the germline V gene are SGHTA and FQGNSA. The CDR3 consists of 16 residues. Trimming at V came to 5 bases and at J to 11 bases, leaving 19 bases not matched to a gene. CDR3 bases: TGTGCCAGCAGCCCTAGGCTTGGACAGGGAGGAAGGAAGCAGTACTTC. Its translation: CASSPRLGQGGRKQYF.

This sequence joins TRBV10-3 and TRBJ2-5; D is perhaps TRBD1 or TRBD2 (5 bases each). This CDR3 contains 13 residues. Trimming cost V 4 bases and J 2 bases, with 8 bases left between them. The germline CDR1 and CDR2 sequences are ENHRY and SYGVKD. The CDR3 coding sequence is TGTGCCATCAGTGTAGGGGAGCAAGAGACCCAGTACTTC. Encoded protein: CAISVGEQETQYF.

This sequence joins TRBV7-9 and TRBJ2-2; D gene ambiguous. The CDR3 spans 15 residues. The V end was cut by 5 bases, the J end by 7 bases, with 17 bases between. Per the germline V gene, CDR1 is SEHNR and CDR2 is FQNEAQ (reference sequence). Written as DNA, the CDR3 is TGTGCCAGCAGCGGTTTTGGGTCCGAGCACGGGGAGCTGTTTTTT. Translated, it gives CASSGFGSEHGELFF.

Only a few counts were recorded for this clonotype. This chain's CDR3 is CASSLYDVGNTEAFF. CDR3 in DNA: TGCGCCAGCAGCTTGTATGATGTCGGTAACACTGAAGCTTTCTTT. The chain recombines TRBV5-1 with TRBJ1-1, with no clear D. Looked up from germline, CDR1 is SGHRS and CDR2 is YFSETQ. V lost 1 base and J lost 2, with 12 bases in between. CDR3 length: 15 residues.